Each of the 3 T cell receptor beta chains below was sequenced from the same sample in a study of blood T cell repertoires in COVID-19. Sequencing was performed with immunoSEQ multiplex PCR; in TCRdb, only in-frame clones are kept and a portion is missing. This sample yields about 190,000 clones, of which 84% are seen a single time; about 20% belongs to the top ten. Sample: peripheral blood. All receptors derive from a human donor in a cohort sampled during active COVID-19.

The chain couples TRBV11-2 to TRBJ2-1; 7 bases are a match to TRBD2. Germline lookup yields CDR1 SGHAT and CDR2 FQNNGV. This CDR3 is built from 15 residues. Unmatched junction bases numbered 4, after V lost 1 base and J lost 4 bases. The CDR3 reads CASSLGAGPYNEQFF. Written as DNA, the CDR3 is TGTGCCAGCAGCTTAGGAGCGGGACCTTACAATGAGCAGTTCTTC. Drawing the rest from reference TRBV11-2 and TRBJ2-1, the complete variable domain is EAGVAQSPRYKIIEKRQSVAFWCNPISGHATLYWYQQILGQGPKLLIQFQNNGVVDDSQLPKDRFSAERLKGVDSTLKIQPAKLEDSAVYLCASSLGAGPYNEQFFGPGTRLTVL.

V usage is TRBV24-1 and J usage is TRBJ1-5, with 7 bases that match TRBD1. The CDR3 is 14 amino acids. Germline lookup yields CDR1 KGHDR and CDR2 SFDVKD. V trimming: 6 bases; J trimming: 5 bases; junction bases outside the gene matches: 6. CDR3: CATSNRDSHQPQHF. As DNA, the CDR3 is TGTGCCACCAGTAACCGGGACAGCCATCAGCCCCAGCATTTT.

The genes are TRBV5-1 and TRBJ1-1; D is perhaps TRBD1 (5 bases). This CDR3 comprises 14 residues. V was shortened by 2 bases and J by 1 base, with 9 bases between the two germline ends. CDR1 SGHRS and CDR2 YFSETQ come from the germline V gene. Here the CDR3 reads CASSFVGGNTEAFF. In DNA, the CDR3 is TGCGCCAGCAGCTTTGTGGGGGGGAACACTGAAGCTTTCTTT.